This note documents a single T cell receptor beta chain sequence. The antigen is not known. This record comes from a study of beta chain features in type 1 diabetes. Study results and limitations: Shorter TCRB CDR3s, moderately but significantly so, were found in Type 1 diabetes patients in all four CD4+ subsets. Cells with high TCR expression could be over-represented when cDNA is sequenced.

V was trimmed by 4 bases and J by 2 bases, leaving 16 bases between them. The CDR3 extends over 16 amino acids. Germline V gene lookup returns CDR1 SGHDT and CDR2 YYEEEE. Expressed TCRB transcripts were sequenced after all isolated RNA was converted to cDNA. Roughly 3.57 million reads on average were seen across naive, central memory and regulatory T cell samples. Repertoires were generated with immunoSEQ multiplex PCR, while TCRdb's copy carries only in-frame clones and drops some. This sample yields just under 150,000 clones, of which less than 15% are seen a single time; around 1.2% belongs to the top ten.

Sequencing used central memory CD4+ T cells from blood. This receptor was obtained from a man younger than 35 with type 1 diabetes. The chain carries TRBV5-6 and TRBJ1-3; D uncertain. The CDR3 reads CASSPAWAKTGNTIYF. CDR3 nucleotides: TGTGCCAGCAGCCCGGCGTGGGCGAAGACTGGAAACACCATATATTTT. The full variable domain, rest sourced from reference TRBV5-6 and TRBJ1-3, is DAGVTQSPTHLIKTRGQQVTLRCSPKSGHDTVSWYQQALGQGPQFIFQYYEEEERQRGNFPDRFSGHQFPNYSSELNVNALLLGDSALYLCASSPAWAKTGNTIYFGEGSWLTVV.